The entry below describes one T cell receptor (beta chain). This table comes from immunoSEQ multiplex PCR, and its TCRdb copy is limited to in-frame clones, with some not included. The sample records approximately 89,000 clones, under 85% being singletons. The data were obtained in a study of blood T cell repertoires in COVID-19. Across the whole study: Donors in the United States, Italy and Spain gave samples during acute or convalescent COVID-19. PBMCs, B-cell-depleted T cells, or T cells provided the cDNA or gDNA that made up the material.

The TCR originated in a man between 65 and 85 years old with acute or convalescent COVID-19. The source material was peripheral blood.

The CDR3 loop is CASRGEADTQYF. Here the CDR3 DNA reads TGCGCCAGCAGAGGGGAGGCAGATACGCAGTATTTT. The chain uses TRBV5-1 and TRBJ2-3, with D possibly matching TRBD2 (6 bases). V dropped 5 bases and J dropped 4 bases, with 8 bases sitting between them. This CDR3 is 12 amino acids long. Looked up from germline, CDR1 is SGHRS and CDR2 is YFSETQ.